The entry below gives a single T cell receptor beta chain sequence along with its context. TCRdb independently ran MiXCR on the 5' RACE reads; one entry per CDR3 protein. The data contain about 570,000 distinct CDR3 sequences, roughly 9.5% of them singletons. These data originate in a study of identical twins. There are 16 residues in the CDR3. Per germline, CDR1 KGHSH and CDR2 LQKENI. V was trimmed by 0 bases and J by 0 bases, leaving 12 bases between them. The same sample was also studied in work on yellow fever vaccine responses in identical twins.

Material for sequencing was PBMCs. This clonotype was sampled from a woman aged 18-30 years in good health. The rearrangement joins TRBV18 to TRBJ2-7, with D hard to call. DNA for the CDR3: TGTGCCAGCTCACCACCAGTAGGGTTCCCCTCCTACGAGCAGTACTTC. Protein product: CASSPPVGFPSYEQYF.